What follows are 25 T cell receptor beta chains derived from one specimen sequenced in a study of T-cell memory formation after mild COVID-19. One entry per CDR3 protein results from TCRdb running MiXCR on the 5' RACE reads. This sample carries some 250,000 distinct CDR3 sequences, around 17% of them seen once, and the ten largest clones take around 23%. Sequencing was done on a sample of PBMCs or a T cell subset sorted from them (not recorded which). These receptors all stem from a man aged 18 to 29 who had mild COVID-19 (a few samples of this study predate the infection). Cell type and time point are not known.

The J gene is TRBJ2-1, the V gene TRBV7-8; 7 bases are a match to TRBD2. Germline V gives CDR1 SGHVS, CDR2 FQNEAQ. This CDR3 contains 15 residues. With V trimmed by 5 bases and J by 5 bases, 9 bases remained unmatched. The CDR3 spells CASSLGGGKHNEQFF. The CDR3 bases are TGTGCCAGCAGCCTTGGGGGGGGGAAACACAATGAGCAGTTCTTC.

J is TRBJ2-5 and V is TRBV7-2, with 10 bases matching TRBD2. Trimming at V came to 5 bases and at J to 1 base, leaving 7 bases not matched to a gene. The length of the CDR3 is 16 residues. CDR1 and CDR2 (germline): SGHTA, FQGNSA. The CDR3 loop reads CASSPRLAGAQETQYF. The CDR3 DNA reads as TGTGCCAGCAGCCCCCGTCTAGCGGGGGCCCAAGAGACCCAGTACTTC.

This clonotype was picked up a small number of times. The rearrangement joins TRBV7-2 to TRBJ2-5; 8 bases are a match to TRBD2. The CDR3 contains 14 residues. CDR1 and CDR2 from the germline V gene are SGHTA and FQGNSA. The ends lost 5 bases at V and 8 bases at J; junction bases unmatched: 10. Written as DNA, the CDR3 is TGTGCCAGCAGCCCCGGGGGGGCGGGGTCTACCCAGTACTTC. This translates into CASSPGGAGSTQYF.

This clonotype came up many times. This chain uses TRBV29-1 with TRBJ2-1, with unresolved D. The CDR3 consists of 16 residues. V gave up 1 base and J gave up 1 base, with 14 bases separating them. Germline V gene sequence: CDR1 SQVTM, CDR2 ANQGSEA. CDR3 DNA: TGCAGCGTTGAAGGGCCAAGGTCCCCATCCTACAATGAGCAGTTCTTC. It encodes CSVEGPRSPSYNEQFF.

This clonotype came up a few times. CDR3 sequence reads: CASGRGRSVSIWAPLHF. The CDR3, as DNA: TGTGCCAGCGGCCGGGGGAGGTCCGTCTCCATCTGGGCACCCCTCCACTTT. The chain joins TRBV6-5 to TRBJ1-6, with a tentative D call TRBD1 (5 bases). Germline V CDR1 and CDR2: MNHEY, SVGAGI. Trimming stripped 8 bases from V and 11 bases from J, with 28 bases between. This CDR3 comprises 17 residues.

In nucleotides, the CDR3 is TGCAGCGGAGAGGCCTACCGCACAGATACGCAGTATTTT. Protein sequence: CSGEAYRTDTQYF. The chain carries TRBV20-1 and TRBJ2-3; D is unresolved. In germline, CDR1 is DFQATT, CDR2 SNEGSKA (reference sequence). The CDR3 has 13 residues.

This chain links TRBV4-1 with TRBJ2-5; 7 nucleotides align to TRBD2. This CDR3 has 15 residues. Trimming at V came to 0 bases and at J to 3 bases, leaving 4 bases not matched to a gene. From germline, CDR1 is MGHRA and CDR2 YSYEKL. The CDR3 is CASSQDGAGEETQYF. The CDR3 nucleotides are TGCGCCAGCAGCCAAGACGGGGCGGGGGAAGAGACCCAGTACTTC.

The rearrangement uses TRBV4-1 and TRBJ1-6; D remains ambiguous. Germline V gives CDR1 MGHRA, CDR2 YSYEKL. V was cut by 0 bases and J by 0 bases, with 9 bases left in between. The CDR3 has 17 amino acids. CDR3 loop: CASSQDRQDSYNSPLHF. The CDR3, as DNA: TGCGCCAGCAGCCAAGATAGGCAGGACTCCTATAATTCACCCCTCCACTTT.

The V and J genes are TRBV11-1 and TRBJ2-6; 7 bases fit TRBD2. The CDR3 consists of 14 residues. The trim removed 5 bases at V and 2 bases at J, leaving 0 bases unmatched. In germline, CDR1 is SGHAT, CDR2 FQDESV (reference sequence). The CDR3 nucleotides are TGTGCCAGCAGCCGGGGGGCTGGGGCCAACGTCCTGACTTTC. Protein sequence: CASSRGAGANVLTF.

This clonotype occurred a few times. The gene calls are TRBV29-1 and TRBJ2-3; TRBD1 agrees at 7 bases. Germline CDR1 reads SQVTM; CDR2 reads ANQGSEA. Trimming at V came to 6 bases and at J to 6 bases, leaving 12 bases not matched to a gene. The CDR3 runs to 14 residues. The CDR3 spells CSVRQGGVTDTQYF. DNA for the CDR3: TGCAGCGTCAGACAGGGTGGGGTAACGGATACGCAGTATTTT.

The CDR3 loop is CASSLRRVSEAFF. The DNA of the CDR3 is TGTGCCAGCAGTTTAAGGAGGGTGAGTGAAGCTTTCTTT. The chain combines TRBV12-3 or TRBV12-4 with TRBJ1-1; D is unclear. The CDR3 sequence is 13 residues long. Deletions cut 2 bases from V and 7 bases from J, with 11 bases between.

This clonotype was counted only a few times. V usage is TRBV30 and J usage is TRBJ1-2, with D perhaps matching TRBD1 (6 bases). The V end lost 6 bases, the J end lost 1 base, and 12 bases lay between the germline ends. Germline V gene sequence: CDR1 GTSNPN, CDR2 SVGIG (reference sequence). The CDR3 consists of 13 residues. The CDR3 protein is CACRQALNYGYTF. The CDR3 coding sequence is TGTGCCTGCAGACAGGCTCTTAACTATGGCTACACCTTC.

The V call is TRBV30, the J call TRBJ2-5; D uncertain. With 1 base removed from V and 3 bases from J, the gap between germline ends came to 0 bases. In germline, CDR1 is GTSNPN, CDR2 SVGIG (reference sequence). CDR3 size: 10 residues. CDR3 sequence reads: CAWSEETQYF. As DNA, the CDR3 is TGTGCCTGGAGTGAAGAGACCCAGTACTTC.

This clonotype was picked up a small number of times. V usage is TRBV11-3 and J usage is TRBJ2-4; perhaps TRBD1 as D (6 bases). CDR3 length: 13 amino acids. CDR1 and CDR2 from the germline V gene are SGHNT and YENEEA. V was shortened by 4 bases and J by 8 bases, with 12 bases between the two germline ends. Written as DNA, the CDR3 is TGTGCCAGCAGCTACAGGGCTCGTGACATTCAGTACTTC. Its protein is CASSYRARDIQYF.

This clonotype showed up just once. CDR3 amino acids: CASSLASSDTQYF. Here the CDR3 DNA reads TGTGCCAGCAGCTTGGCCTCATCAGATACGCAGTATTTT. J is TRBJ2-3 and V is TRBV7-3, with unresolved D. This CDR3 region has 13 residues. Trimming shortened V by 3 bases and J by 4 bases, and 8 bases separated the two germline ends. Per germline, CDR1 SGHTA and CDR2 FQGTGA.

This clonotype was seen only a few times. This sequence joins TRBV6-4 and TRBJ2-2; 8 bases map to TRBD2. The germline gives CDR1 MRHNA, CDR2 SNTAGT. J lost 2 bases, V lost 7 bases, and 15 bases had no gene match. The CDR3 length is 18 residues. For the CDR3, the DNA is TGTGCCAGCACCCTGCCTTGGCGGGGGGTCTTTAACACCGGGGAGCTGTTTTTT. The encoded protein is CASTLPWRGVFNTGELFF.

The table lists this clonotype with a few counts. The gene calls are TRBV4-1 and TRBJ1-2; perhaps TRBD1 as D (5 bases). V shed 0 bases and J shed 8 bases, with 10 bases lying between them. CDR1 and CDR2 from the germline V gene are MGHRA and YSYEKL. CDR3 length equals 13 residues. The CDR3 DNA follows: TGCGCCAGCAGCCAAGAAAAGGGACCCGGCTACACCTTC. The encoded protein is CASSQEKGPGYTF.

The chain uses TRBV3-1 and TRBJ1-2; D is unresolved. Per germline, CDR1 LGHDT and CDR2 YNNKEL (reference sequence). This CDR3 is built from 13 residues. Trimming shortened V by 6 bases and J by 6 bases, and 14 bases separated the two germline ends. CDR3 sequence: CASRSSRAHGYTF. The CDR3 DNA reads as TGTGCCAGCAGGTCCTCGAGGGCCCATGGCTACACCTTC.

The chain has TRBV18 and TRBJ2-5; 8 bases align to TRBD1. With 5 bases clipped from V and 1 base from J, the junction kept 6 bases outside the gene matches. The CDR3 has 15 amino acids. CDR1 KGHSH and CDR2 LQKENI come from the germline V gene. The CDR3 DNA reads TGTGCCAGCTCAAGATGGACAGGGCCCCAAGAGACCCAGTACTTC. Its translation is CASSRWTGPQETQYF.

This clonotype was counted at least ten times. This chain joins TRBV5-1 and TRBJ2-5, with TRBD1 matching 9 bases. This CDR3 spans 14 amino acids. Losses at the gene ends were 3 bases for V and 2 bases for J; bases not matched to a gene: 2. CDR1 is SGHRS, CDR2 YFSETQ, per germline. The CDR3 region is CASSSGQGQETQYF. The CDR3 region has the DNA TGCGCCAGCAGCTCGGGACAGGGACAAGAGACCCAGTACTTC.

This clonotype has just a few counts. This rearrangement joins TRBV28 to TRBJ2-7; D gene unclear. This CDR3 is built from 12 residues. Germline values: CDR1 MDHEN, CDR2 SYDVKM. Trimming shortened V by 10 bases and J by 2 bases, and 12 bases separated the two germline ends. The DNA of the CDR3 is TGTGCCACCCTTCTAGGGACCTACGAGCAGTACGTC. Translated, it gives CATLLGTYEQYV.

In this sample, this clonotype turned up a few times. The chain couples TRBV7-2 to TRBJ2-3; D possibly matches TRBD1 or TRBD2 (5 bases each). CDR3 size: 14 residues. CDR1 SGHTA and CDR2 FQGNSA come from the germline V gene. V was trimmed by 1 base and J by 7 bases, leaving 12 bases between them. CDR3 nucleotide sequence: TGTGCCAGCAGCTTAGAGGTGGGACGGAATACGCAGTATTTT. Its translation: CASSLEVGRNTQYF.

The CDR3 reads CASSVGPGLEETQYF. In nucleotides, the CDR3 is TGTGCCAGCAGCGTAGGTCCGGGGCTGGAGGAGACCCAGTACTTC. The V call is TRBV9, the J call TRBJ2-1; D may match TRBD1 or TRBD2 (5 bases each). The end of the DNA aligns better with TRBJ2-5, so the J call may be wrong. CDR1 and CDR2 (germline): SGDLS, YYNGEE. The CDR3 has 15 residues.

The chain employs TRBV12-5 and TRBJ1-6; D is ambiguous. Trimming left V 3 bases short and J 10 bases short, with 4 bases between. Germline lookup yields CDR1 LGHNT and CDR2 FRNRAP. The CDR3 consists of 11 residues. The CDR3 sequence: CASGLGSPLHF. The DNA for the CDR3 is TGTGCTAGTGGTTTAGGATCACCCCTCCACTTT. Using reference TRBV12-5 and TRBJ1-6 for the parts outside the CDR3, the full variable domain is DARVTQTPRHKVTEMGQEVTMRCQPILGHNTVFWYRQTMMQGLELLAYFRNRAPLDDSGMPKDRFSAEMPDATLATLKIQPSEPRDSAVYFCASGLGSPLHFGNGTRLTVT.

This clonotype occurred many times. CDR3 coding DNA: TGTGCCAGCAGGGGACAGGGGAACACTGAAGCTTTCTTT. Its translation is CASRGQGNTEAFF. V is TRBV4-2 and J is TRBJ1-1, with TRBD1 matching 9 bases. V lost 6 bases, J lost 1 base, and 0 bases stayed unmatched. Germline V CDR1 and CDR2: LGHNA, YNFKEQ. The CDR3 contains 13 residues.